These 19 T cell receptor beta chains were sequenced from one sample in a study of blood T cell repertoires in COVID-19. Profiling relied on immunoSEQ multiplex PCR, and the TCRdb table lists in-frame clones only, not all of them. The repertoire holds roughly 230,000 clones, with approximately 85% as singletons. Sequenced input: peripheral blood. The receptor set was obtained from a human donor in a cohort sampled during active COVID-19.

The rearrangement uses TRBV7-2 and TRBJ1-1; no definite D call. This CDR3 spans 15 amino acids. Per germline, CDR1 SGHTA and CDR2 FQGNSA. V was pared by 2 bases and J by 7 bases, with 17 bases between. The CDR3 spells CASSLRRNGAFEAFF. In nucleotides, the CDR3 is TGTGCCAGCAGCTTACGCCGCAATGGAGCTTTTGAAGCTTTCTTT.

V usage is TRBV11-2 and J usage is TRBJ2-3; D possibly corresponds to TRBD2 (6 bases). Per germline, CDR1 SGHAT and CDR2 FQNNGV. CDR3 length: 15 residues. The ends were cut back, 2 bases at V and 2 bases at J, with 11 bases in the middle. The CDR3 nucleotides are TGTGCCAGCAGCTTATCCGGGAGTACCACAGATACGCAGTATTTT. This translates into CASSLSGSTTDTQYF. Combining the CDR3 with reference TRBV11-2 and TRBJ2-3 gives the whole variable domain EAGVAQSPRYKIIEKRQSVAFWCNPISGHATLYWYQQILGQGPKLLIQFQNNGVVDDSQLPKDRFSAERLKGVDSTLKIQPAKLEDSAVYLCASSLSGSTTDTQYFGPGTRLTVL.

V usage is TRBV12-3 or TRBV12-4 and J usage is TRBJ1-1; the D is unclear. The CDR3 is made up of 12 amino acids. V was trimmed by 6 bases and J by 6 bases, leaving 11 bases between them. The CDR3 DNA reads as TGTGCCAGCAGCTACCCAGGCTCTGAAGCTTTCTTT. Translated: CASSYPGSEAFF.

The chain links TRBV7-8 to TRBJ1-1; D remains unclear. The ends were cut back, 0 bases at V and 0 bases at J, with 17 bases in the middle. The germline V gene has CDR1 SGHVS and CDR2 FQNEAQ. The CDR3 spans 18 residues. As DNA, the CDR3 is TGTGCCAGCAGCTTAGCGCCACGATCCGGGATCCTGAACACTGAAGCTTTCTTT. Encoded protein: CASSLAPRSGILNTEAFF.

The CDR3 nucleotides are TGTGCCAGCAGTGACGTTGGGCTAGCGGGAGTGAACGAGCAGTACTTC. Protein sequence: CASSDVGLAGVNEQYF. The chain carries TRBV28 and TRBJ2-7; 10 bases are a match to TRBD2. The germline CDR1 and CDR2 sequences are MDHEN and SYDVKM. The V and J ends lost 5 bases and 5 bases, in that order; junction bases with no gene match: 12. This CDR3 is built from 16 residues.

This chain links TRBV5-1 with TRBJ2-3; TRBD2 matches at 10 bases. Germline assignment: CDR1 SGHRS and CDR2 YFSETQ. The V gene end was trimmed by 4 bases and the J gene end by 5 bases; junction bases not matched to a gene: 1. This CDR3 region has 13 residues. DNA for the CDR3: TGCGCCAGCAGCCCTAGCGGGGGAGATACGCAGTATTTT. Its protein is CASSPSGGDTQYF.

V usage is TRBV5-6 and J usage is TRBJ1-2; no definite D call. Trimming removed 0 bases at V and 1 base at J, with 7 bases between. Germline V gives CDR1 SGHDT, CDR2 YYEEEE. The CDR3 runs to 14 residues. The DNA of the CDR3 is TGTGCCAGCAGCTTGGAACCTATTAACTATGGCTACACCTTC. Translation: CASSLEPINYGYTF.

V and J are TRBV28 and TRBJ2-1, with 8 bases identical to TRBD2. CDR3 length: 18 amino acids. Germline values: CDR1 MDHEN, CDR2 SYDVKM. The trim removed 3 bases at V and 3 bases at J, leaving 13 bases unmatched. CDR3 DNA sequence: TGTGCCAGCAGTTTCGTACTCGAAGGGACTAGACACTACAATGAGCAGTTCTTC. Translated, it gives CASSFVLEGTRHYNEQFF. Supplemented by reference TRBV28 and TRBJ2-1, the full variable domain reads DVKVTQSSRYLVKRTGEKVFLECVQDMDHENMFWYRQDPGLGLRLIYFSYDVKMKEKGDIPEGYSVSREKKERFSLILESASTNQTSMYLCASSFVLEGTRHYNEQFFGPGTRLTVL.

The rearrangement uses TRBV10-3 and TRBJ2-5, with a possible D match to TRBD2 (6 bases). Trimming removed 4 bases from V and 11 bases from J, with 14 bases in between. The CDR3 contains 12 residues. CDR1 and CDR2 from the germline V gene are ENHRY and SYGVKD. The CDR3 protein is CAISGGLTVQYF. For the CDR3, the DNA is TGTGCCATCAGTGGAGGACTAACGGTTCAGTACTTC.

The chain recombines TRBV7-2 with TRBJ2-2; D may be TRBD1 (6 bases). The CDR3 covers 17 residues. Germline V gene data show CDR1 as SGHTA and CDR2 as FQGNSA. Trimming removed 5 bases at V and 6 bases at J, with 22 bases between. CDR3 in amino acids: CASSLVGGLTGAGELFF. The CDR3 coding sequence is TGTGCCAGCAGCCTCGTAGGGGGTTTAACGGGTGCCGGGGAGCTGTTTTTT.

This rearrangement joins TRBV13 to TRBJ2-2, with D possibly being TRBD1 (5 bases). V lost 5 bases to trimming and J lost 0 bases, with 13 bases between them. Germline assignment: CDR1 PRHDT and CDR2 FYEKMQ (reference sequence). This CDR3 comprises 16 residues. The CDR3 loop reads CASSRQILTNTGELFF. CDR3 DNA sequence: TGTGCCAGCAGCAGACAGATCTTAACGAACACCGGGGAGCTGTTTTTT.

V and J are TRBV30 and TRBJ1-2; D gene uncertain. V lost 0 bases and J lost 2, with 13 bases in between. This CDR3 region has 15 residues. CDR1 GTSNPN and CDR2 SVGIG come from the germline V gene (reference sequence). The CDR3, as DNA: TGTGCCTGGAGTGTAGTCTCAGTCTTGAACTATGGCTACACCTTC. Protein sequence: CAWSVVSVLNYGYTF. The full variable domain, in which reference TRBV30 and TRBJ1-2 provide the parts outside the CDR3, is SQTIHQWPATLVQPVGSPLSLECTVEGTSNPNLYWYRQAAGRGLQLLFYSVGIGQISSEVPQNLSASRPQDRQFILSSKKLLLSDSGFYLCAWSVVSVLNYGYTFGSGTRLTVV.

The chain combines TRBV28 with TRBJ1-4, with D maybe TRBD1 (5 bases). This CDR3 has 12 amino acids. Germline V lookup: CDR1 MDHEN, CDR2 SYDVKM. V dropped 8 bases and J dropped 4 bases, with 8 bases sitting between them. DNA for the CDR3: TGTGCCAGCTCGGGGGTTAATGAAAAACTGTTTTTT. As protein: CASSGVNEKLFF. Full variable domain (rest looked up from reference TRBV28 and TRBJ1-4): DVKVTQSSRYLVKRTGEKVFLECVQDMDHENMFWYRQDPGLGLRLIYFSYDVKMKEKGDIPEGYSVSREKKERFSLILESASTNQTSMYLCASSGVNEKLFFGSGTQLSVL.

This clone was counted between two and nine times. The rearrangement uses TRBV5-4 and TRBJ1-1; no firm D call. The V end was cut by 2 bases, the J end by 1 base, with 3 bases between. Germline CDR1 reads SGHNT; CDR2 reads YYREEE (reference sequence). The CDR3 length is 12 residues. The CDR3 DNA follows: TGTGCCAGCAGCTTCGGGAACACTGAAGCTTTCTTT. Its translation: CASSFGNTEAFF.

The gene calls are TRBV27 and TRBJ2-2; 8 nucleotides agree with TRBD2. The CDR3 sequence is 16 residues long. Trimming took 4 bases from V and 4 from J; bases not matched to a gene: 8. Germline V CDR1 and CDR2: MNHEY, SMNVEV (reference sequence). The CDR3 reads CASSSTSAGGTGELFF. The CDR3 DNA reads TGTGCCAGCAGTTCGACTAGCGCGGGAGGCACCGGGGAGCTGTTTTTT.

V usage is TRBV27 and J usage is TRBJ2-7; TRBD1 aligns across 11 bases. Trimming at V came to 8 bases and at J to 7 bases, leaving 7 bases not matched to a gene. The V gene's germline CDR1 is MNHEY and CDR2 SMNVEV (reference sequence). The CDR3 is 13 residues long. The CDR3 DNA sequence: TGTGCCAGCGTACGGACAGGGGGCCATGAGCAGTACTTC. As protein: CASVRTGGHEQYF.

This chain connects TRBV6-5 to TRBJ1-3; D may be TRBD1 (5 bases). The CDR3 extends over 14 amino acids. The germline V gene encodes CDR1 MNHEY and CDR2 SVGAGI. V lost 4 bases, J lost 6 bases, and 13 bases lay in between. CDR3 loop: CASSSPGLENTIYF. The CDR3 DNA reads as TGTGCCAGCAGTTCACCAGGGTTGGAAAACACCATATATTTT.

The V call is TRBV6-2 or TRBV6-3, the J call TRBJ1-1; maybe TRBD1 (5 bases). The CDR3 is 16 residues long. The ends were cut back, 3 bases at V and 0 bases at J, with 14 bases in the middle. Germline CDR1 MNHEY, CDR2 SVGEGT. CDR3 protein: CASSYIRGELNTEAFF. CDR3 sequence (DNA): TGTGCCAGCAGTTATATTCGGGGGGAGTTGAACACTGAAGCTTTCTTT.

This clone was counted once. The V gene is TRBV6-1, the J gene TRBJ1-2; unclear D gene. This CDR3 spans 13 amino acids. The V gene's germline CDR1 is MNHNS and CDR2 SASEGT. V gave up 3 bases and J gave up 7 bases, with 12 bases separating them. The CDR3 nucleotides are TGTGCCAGCAGTGAGGCCGGGGTGCGTGGCTACACCTTC. It yields the protein CASSEAGVRGYTF.